A single sample is the source of the 14 T cell receptor beta chains below, sequenced in a study of beta chain features in type 1 diabetes. General study findings and limits: A moderate, significant TCRB CDR3 shortening appeared in type 1 diabetes across four CD4+ subsets.

Their target antigens are unknown. Isolated RNA was reverse transcribed in full, so expressed TCRB transcripts were sequenced. Clones were sequenced by immunoSEQ multiplex PCR, and TCRdb holds only the in-frame ones, with some missing. The data contain some 370,000 clones, roughly 9.8% of them seen just once; the ten biggest clones take up less than 0.65%. The sequencing input was central memory CD4+ T cells from blood. The source is a man younger than 45 with type 1 diabetes.

This clone has ten or more counts. Germline is not matched at one junction end, which may reflect a read error. V is TRBV5-1 and J is TRBJ2-1; the match to TRBD2 covers 9 bases. This CDR3 region has 14 residues. Germline CDR1 SGHRS, CDR2 YFSETQ. For the CDR3, the DNA is TGCGCCAGCAGTTCGGGGGTAGCGGGAGAGTGGCAGCTCTTC. Residues: CASSSGVAGEWQLF.

This rearrangement joins TRBV19 to TRBJ2-7, with TRBD2 as a possible D gene (5 bases). Trimming stripped 5 bases from V and 6 bases from J, with 11 bases between. This CDR3 has 12 amino acids. From germline, CDR1 is LNHDA and CDR2 SQIVND (reference sequence). The CDR3 DNA reads TGTGCCAGTAGTTTTCCGGGGATCGAGCAGTACTTC. Its protein is CASSFPGIEQYF.

This clone was seen only a few times. The rearrangement joins TRBV7-6 to TRBJ2-1; D is possibly TRBD2 (6 bases). The CDR3 sequence is 17 residues long. From germline, CDR1 is SGHVS and CDR2 FNYEAQ. V was clipped by 3 bases and J by 2 bases, with 17 bases between them. The CDR3 DNA reads TGTGCCAGCAGCTTCCCCCCGAGTAGCGGACCCTACAATGAGCAGTTCTTC. Translation gives CASSFPPSSGPYNEQFF.

This chain joins TRBV7-2 and TRBJ1-5; D may be TRBD1 (5 bases). Germline V gives CDR1 SGHTA, CDR2 FQGNSA. This CDR3 contains 14 residues. The V end lost 5 bases, the J end lost 1 base, and 9 bases lay between the germline ends. The CDR3: CASSVSGSNQPQHF. CDR3 DNA sequence: TGTGCCAGCAGCGTTTCAGGGAGCAATCAGCCCCAGCATTTT.

This chain joins TRBV28 and TRBJ1-1; D uncertain. Germline V CDR1 and CDR2: MDHEN, SYDVKM. The CDR3 contains 10 residues. V lost 8 bases to trimming and J lost 1 base, with 2 bases between them. The CDR3 spells CASGNTEAFF. CDR3 DNA: TGTGCCAGCGGGAACACTGAAGCTTTCTTT.

This chain uses TRBV27 with TRBJ1-5; D not certain. The V end was cut by 6 bases, the J end by 8 bases, with 17 bases between. Germline V gives CDR1 MNHEY, CDR2 SMNVEV (reference sequence). CDR3 length: 14 amino acids. CDR3 nucleotide sequence: TGTGCCAGCAGCGAGGTATGGGAGCGAAAGCCCCAGCATTTT. Translation gives CASSEVWERKPQHF.

The chain combines TRBV11-2 with TRBJ2-7; 7 nucleotides align to TRBD1. This CDR3 is 13 amino acids long. Looked up from germline, CDR1 is SGHAT and CDR2 is FQNNGV. Trimming took 5 bases from V and 2 from J; bases not matched to a gene: 3. The CDR3 reads CASSHGQAYEQYF. The DNA of the CDR3 is TGTGCCAGCAGCCATGGACAGGCCTACGAGCAGTACTTC.

This clone was detected only a few times. This chain links TRBV11-2 with TRBJ1-2, with D perhaps matching TRBD1 (6 bases). Germline values: CDR1 SGHAT, CDR2 FQNNGV. The CDR3 runs to 13 residues. The V end was cut by 5 bases, the J end by 4 bases, with 11 bases between. The CDR3 protein is CASSPWTAYGYTF. The DNA for the CDR3 is TGTGCCAGCAGCCCCTGGACAGCCTATGGCTACACCTTC.

This chain connects TRBV6-1 to TRBJ2-5, with TRBD2 matching 9 bases. Germline values: CDR1 MNHNS, CDR2 SASEGT. Losses at the gene ends were 6 bases for V and 3 bases for J; bases not matched to a gene: 2. The CDR3 contains 13 residues. The CDR3 nucleotides are TGTGCCAGCAGCTGGACTAGCGAAGAGACCCAGTACTTC. Its protein is CASSWTSEETQYF.

This clone has a handful of counts. The rearrangement links TRBV4-1 to TRBJ2-7, with 12 bases identical to TRBD2. The CDR3 spans 17 residues. Germline V gene sequence: CDR1 MGHRA, CDR2 YSYEKL. V was clipped by 2 bases and J by 0 bases; unmatched bases: 5. The CDR3 sequence: CASSQLSSGRASYEQYF. The CDR3 coding sequence is TGCGCCAGCAGCCAATTATCTAGCGGGAGGGCCTCCTACGAGCAGTACTTC.

V is TRBV5-4 and J is TRBJ1-1, with D uncertain. Between the trimmed V and J ends, which lost 3 bases and 7 bases, there was a span of 19 bases. The germline V gene has CDR1 SGHNT and CDR2 YYREEE (reference sequence). CDR3 length equals 15 residues. For the CDR3, the DNA is TGTGCCAGCAGCTCTCAACCGGGTCGTCCTTTTGAAGCTTTCTTT. Protein sequence: CASSSQPGRPFEAFF.

The CDR3, as DNA: TGTGCCAGCAGCCCGAGGCCCGGCGGTGGAAACACCATATATTTT. Its translation: CASSPRPGGGNTIYF. The chain recombines TRBV11-1 with TRBJ1-3; D gene uncertain. CDR1 and CDR2 from the germline V gene are SGHAT and FQDESV (reference sequence). The CDR3 loop spans 15 amino acids. V was trimmed by 5 bases and J by 3 bases, leaving 14 bases between them.

The CDR3: CAISGISRWGEGDTQYF. DNA of the CDR3: TGTGCCATCAGTGGAATAAGTCGCTGGGGGGAAGGTGATACGCAGTATTTT. The chain recombines TRBV10-3 with TRBJ2-3, with a tentative D call TRBD2 (6 bases). V was shortened by 4 bases and J by 6 bases, with 23 bases between the two germline ends. This CDR3 has 17 residues. Germline V CDR1 and CDR2: ENHRY, SYGVKD.

This clone was observed a few times. The gene calls are TRBV19 and TRBJ1-5; 7 positions agree with TRBD1. Trimming at V came to 7 bases and at J to 3 bases, leaving 6 bases not matched to a gene. Germline CDR1 is LNHDA and CDR2 is SQIVND (reference sequence). This CDR3 has 14 residues. The DNA of the CDR3 is TGTGCCAGTACGCGCGGACAGGTCAATCAGCCCCAGCATTTT. Amino acid sequence: CASTRGQVNQPQHF.